A selection of T cell receptor beta chains follows, all from one sample in a study of T-cell memory formation after mild COVID-19. MiXCR was run by TCRdb on the 5' RACE reads, yielding one entry per CDR3 protein. The sample carries more than 250,000 distinct CDR3 sequences, 15% to 20% recorded once. The sample taken for sequencing was PBMCs or a T cell subset sorted from them (not recorded which). The receptors shown here come from a man aged 18 to 29 who had mild COVID-19 (a few samples of this study predate the infection). Cell type and time point are not known. Each CDR3 is given with its conserved first and last residue. The D gene is left open where the match is weak. The size of a clone is reported for some rows only, either as once, few or many, or as a class for expanded clones.

TRBJ1-2,once,14,NA,TRBV27,CASSLKGGGYGYTF,TGTGCCAGCAGTTTAAAAGGAGGTGGCTATGGCTACACCTTC
TRBJ2-7,NA,18,NA,TRBV4-2,CASSPYRPTGRERYEQYF,TGTGCCAGCAGCCCGTACCGCCCGACGGGCAGGGAACGCTACGAGCAGTACTTC
TRBJ2-3,many,15,TRBD1,TRBV6-6,CASSYVGQKGDTQYF,TGTGCCAGCAGTTACGTGGGACAGAAGGGAGATACGCAGTATTTT
TRBJ1-1,many,13,NA,TRBV12-3/TRBV12-4,CASSPVPPTEAFF,TGTGCCAGCAGTCCAGTGCCCCCCACTGAAGCTTTCTTT
TRBJ1-6,few,14,TRBD1,TRBV20-1,CSARDDREGSPLHF,TGCAGTGCTAGAGACGACAGGGAGGGTTCACCCCTCCACTTT
TRBJ2-1,few,14,TRBD2,TRBV12-3/TRBV12-4,CASTFGGGGNEQFF,TGTGCCAGCACCTTTGGCGGGGGTGGAAATGAGCAGTTCTTC
TRBJ2-1,NA,13,NA,TRBV5-1,CASSLESGNEQFF,TGCGCCAGCAGCTTAGAGTCCGGGAATGAGCAGTTCTTC
TRBJ2-7,NA,15,TRBD1,TRBV27,CASSEQGAPSYEQYF,TGTGCCAGCAGTGAACAGGGGGCCCCCTCCTACGAGCAGTACTTC
TRBJ1-1,NA,13,NA,TRBV7-9,CASSPGRVTEAFF,TGTGCCAGCAGCCCGGGACGTGTCACTGAAGCTTTCTTT
TRBJ2-1,few,12,NA,TRBV7-2,CASSLSLREQFF,TGTGCCAGCAGCTTATCCTTAAGGGAGCAGTTCTTC
TRBJ2-3,NA,15,NA,TRBV10-3,CAISDPWGVTDTQYF,TGTGCCATCAGTGATCCGTGGGGGGTCACAGATACGCAGTATTTT
TRBJ1-2,few,17,NA,TRBV28,CASSSRPNLRYTYGYTF,TGTGCCAGCAGTTCTCGCCCGAACCTTCGCTATACCTATGGCTACACCTTC
TRBJ1-2,few,11,NA,TRBV29-1,CSADPAYGYTF,TGCAGCGCGGATCCCGCCTATGGCTACACCTTC
TRBJ2-5,few,15,TRBD2,TRBV7-8,CASSLDTGGRETQYF,TGTGCCAGCAGCTTAGACACGGGGGGGCGGGAGACCCAGTACTTC